One and the same sample provided the 6 T cell receptor beta chains below, sequenced in a study of blood T cell repertoires in COVID-19. The method was immunoSEQ multiplex PCR; TCRdb's version includes in-frame clones alone and lacks a portion of them. The sample carries approximately 270,000 clones, roughly 86% recorded once. Material: peripheral blood. The receptors shown here come from a man in his forties with active or convalescent COVID-19.

V usage is TRBV18 and J usage is TRBJ1-1, with 11 bases fitting TRBD1. V shed 6 bases and J 4 bases; nucleotides not matched to a gene: 4. Looked up from germline, CDR1 is KGHSH and CDR2 is LQKENI. The CDR3 runs to 14 residues. CDR3 coding DNA: TGTGCCAGCTCCGGACAGGGGGCAAGCACTGAAGCTTTCTTT. Its protein product is CASSGQGASTEAFF.

The table lists this clone with a few counts. The V call is TRBV6-1, the J call TRBJ2-7; D gene uncertain. The V end lost 1 base, the J end lost 3 bases, and 13 bases lay between the germline ends. CDR3 size: 15 residues. CDR1 MNHNS and CDR2 SASEGT come from the germline V gene. CDR3 loop: CASSEGSSSIYEQYF. The CDR3 region has the DNA TGTGCCAGCAGTGAAGGCTCGAGTAGCATCTACGAGCAGTACTTC.

This chain uses TRBV5-6 with TRBJ2-1, with D tentatively TRBD1 (6 bases). There are 13 residues in the CDR3. V was pared by 0 bases and J by 10 bases, with 11 bases between. Germline V gene lookup returns CDR1 SGHDT and CDR2 YYEEEE. Written as DNA, the CDR3 is TGTGCCAGCAGCTTGGATGCAGGGGTAGAGCAGTTCTTC. Its protein is CASSLDAGVEQFF.

The V call is TRBV28, the J call TRBJ2-6, with 11 bases aligning to TRBD1. Per the germline V gene, CDR1 is MDHEN and CDR2 is SYDVKM. CDR3 length: 18 residues. Trimming at V came to 4 bases and at J to 0 bases, leaving 5 bases not matched to a gene. CDR3 sequence reads: CASSSGTGGFSGANVLTF. The CDR3 DNA reads TGTGCCAGCAGTTCAGGGACAGGGGGATTCTCTGGGGCCAACGTCCTGACTTTC.

The chain joins TRBV6-5 to TRBJ2-2; possibly TRBD1 for D (5 bases). This CDR3 has 14 residues. The V and J ends lost 6 bases and 6 bases respectively, with 14 bases between them. Germline V gene data show CDR1 as MNHEY and CDR2 as SVGAGI. CDR3 DNA: TGTGCCAGCAGATCCCATAGGGGTGCCGGGGAGCTGTTTTTT. Translated, it gives CASRSHRGAGELFF.

CDR3 amino acids: CASSLAPGTGLGLETQYF. The DNA for the CDR3 is TGTGCCAGCAGCTTAGCGCCCGGCACAGGGCTGGGGCTGGAGACCCAGTACTTC. V and J are TRBV11-2 and TRBJ2-5, with TRBD1 as a possible D gene (6 bases). The V gene lost 1 base and the J gene lost 5 bases, with 23 bases spanning the gap. The CDR3 has 18 residues. The germline gives CDR1 SGHAT, CDR2 FQNNGV.